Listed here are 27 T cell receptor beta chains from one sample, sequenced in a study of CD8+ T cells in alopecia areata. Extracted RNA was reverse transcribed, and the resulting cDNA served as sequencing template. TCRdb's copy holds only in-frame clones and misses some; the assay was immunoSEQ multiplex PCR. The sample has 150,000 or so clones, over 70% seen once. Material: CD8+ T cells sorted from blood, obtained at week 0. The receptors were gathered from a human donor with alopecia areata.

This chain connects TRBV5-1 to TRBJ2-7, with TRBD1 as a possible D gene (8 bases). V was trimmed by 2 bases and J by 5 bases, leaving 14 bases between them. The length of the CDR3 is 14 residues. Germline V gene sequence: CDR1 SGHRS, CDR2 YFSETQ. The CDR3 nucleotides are TGCGCCAGCAGCTTACGGACAGGGAGGGACGAGCAGTACTTC. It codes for CASSLRTGRDEQYF.

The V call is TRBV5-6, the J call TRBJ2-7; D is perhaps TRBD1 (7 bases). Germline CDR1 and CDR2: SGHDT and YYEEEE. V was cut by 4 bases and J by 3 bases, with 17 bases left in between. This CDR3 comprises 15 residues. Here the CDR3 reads CASSQYDREVYEQYF. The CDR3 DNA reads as TGTGCCAGCAGCCAGTACGACAGGGAGGTCTACGAGCAGTACTTC.

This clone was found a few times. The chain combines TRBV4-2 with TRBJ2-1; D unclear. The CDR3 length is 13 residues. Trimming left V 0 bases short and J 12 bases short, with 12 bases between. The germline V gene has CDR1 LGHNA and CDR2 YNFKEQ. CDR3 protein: CASSQESGRPQFF. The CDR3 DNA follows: TGTGCCAGCAGCCAAGAGTCCGGACGACCGCAGTTCTTC.

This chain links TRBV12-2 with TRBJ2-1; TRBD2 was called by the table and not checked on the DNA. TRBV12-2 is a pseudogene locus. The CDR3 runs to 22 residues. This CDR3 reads CASRLEGQSPCLAWVTYNEQFF. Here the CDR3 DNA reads TGTGCAAGTCGCTTAGAAGGCCAGTCCCCTTGTCTAGCGTGGGTTACCTACAATGAGCAGTTCTTC.

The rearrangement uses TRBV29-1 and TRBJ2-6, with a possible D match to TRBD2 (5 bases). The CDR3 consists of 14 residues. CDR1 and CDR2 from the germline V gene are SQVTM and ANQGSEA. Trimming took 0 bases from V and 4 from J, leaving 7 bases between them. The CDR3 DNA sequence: TGCAGCGTTGAAGATAGGAGGGGGGCCAACGTCCTGACTTTC. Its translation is CSVEDRRGANVLTF.

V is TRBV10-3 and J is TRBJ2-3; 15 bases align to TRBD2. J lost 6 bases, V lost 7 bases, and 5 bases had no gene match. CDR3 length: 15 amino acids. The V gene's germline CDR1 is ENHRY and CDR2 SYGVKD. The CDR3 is CAITPGTSGGDTQYF. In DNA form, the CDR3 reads TGTGCCATCACCCCCGGGACTAGCGGGGGGGATACGCAGTATTTT.

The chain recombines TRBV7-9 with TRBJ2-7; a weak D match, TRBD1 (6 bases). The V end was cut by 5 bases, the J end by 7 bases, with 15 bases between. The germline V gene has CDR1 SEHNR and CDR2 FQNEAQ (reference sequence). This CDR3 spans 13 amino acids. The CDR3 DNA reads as TGTGCCAGCAGCGACCCACCAGGGGATGAGCAGTACTTC. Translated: CASSDPPGDEQYF.

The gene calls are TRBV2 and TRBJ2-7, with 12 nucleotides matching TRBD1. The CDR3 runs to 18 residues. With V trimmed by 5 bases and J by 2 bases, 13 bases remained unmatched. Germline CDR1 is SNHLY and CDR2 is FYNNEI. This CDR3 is CASSKPGQGAVWTYEQYF. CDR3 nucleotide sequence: TGTGCCAGCAGTAAACCGGGACAGGGGGCAGTCTGGACCTACGAGCAGTACTTC.

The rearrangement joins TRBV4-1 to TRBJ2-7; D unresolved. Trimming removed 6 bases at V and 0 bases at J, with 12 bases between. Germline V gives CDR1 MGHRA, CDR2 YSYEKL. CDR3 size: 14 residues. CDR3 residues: CASSHGRSSYEQYF. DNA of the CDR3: TGCGCCAGCAGTCACGGACGGAGCTCCTACGAGCAGTACTTC.

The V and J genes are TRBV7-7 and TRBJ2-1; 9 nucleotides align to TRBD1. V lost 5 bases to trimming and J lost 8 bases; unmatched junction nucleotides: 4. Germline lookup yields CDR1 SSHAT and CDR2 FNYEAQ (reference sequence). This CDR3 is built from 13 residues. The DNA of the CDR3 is TGTGCCAGCAGCCCGGGACAGGGTTATGAGCAGTTCTTC. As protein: CASSPGQGYEQFF.

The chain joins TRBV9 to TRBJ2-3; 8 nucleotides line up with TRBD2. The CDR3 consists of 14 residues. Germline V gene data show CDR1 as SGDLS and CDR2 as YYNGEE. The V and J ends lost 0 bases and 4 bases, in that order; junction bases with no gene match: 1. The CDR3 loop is CASSVDGRADTQYF. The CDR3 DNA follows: TGTGCCAGCAGCGTAGACGGGAGGGCAGATACGCAGTATTTT. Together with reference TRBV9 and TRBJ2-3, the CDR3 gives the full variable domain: DSGVTQTPKHLITATGQRVTLRCSPRSGDLSVYWYQQSLDQGLQFLIQYYNGEERAKGNILERFSAQQFPDLHSELNLSSLELGDSALYFCASSVDGRADTQYFGPGTRLTVL.

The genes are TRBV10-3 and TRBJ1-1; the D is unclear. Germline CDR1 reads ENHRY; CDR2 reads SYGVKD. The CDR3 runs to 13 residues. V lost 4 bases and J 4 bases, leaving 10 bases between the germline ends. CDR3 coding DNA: TGTGCCATCAGTGCCGAGCGGGGCACTGAAGCTTTCTTT. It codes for CAISAERGTEAFF.

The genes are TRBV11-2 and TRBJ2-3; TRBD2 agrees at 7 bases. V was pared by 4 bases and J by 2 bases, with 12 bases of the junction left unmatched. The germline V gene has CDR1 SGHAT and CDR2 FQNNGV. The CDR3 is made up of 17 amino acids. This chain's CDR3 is CASSSHQAGTVTDTQYF. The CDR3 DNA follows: TGTGCCAGCAGCTCCCACCAAGCGGGGACCGTCACAGATACGCAGTATTTT.

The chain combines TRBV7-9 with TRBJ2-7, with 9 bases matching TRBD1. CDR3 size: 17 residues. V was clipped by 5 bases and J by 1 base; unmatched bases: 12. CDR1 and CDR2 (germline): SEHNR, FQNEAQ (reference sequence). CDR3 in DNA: TGTGCCAGCAGCGCACGGAAGGACAGGGGAAGGTCCTACGAGCAGTACTTC. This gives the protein CASSARKDRGRSYEQYF.

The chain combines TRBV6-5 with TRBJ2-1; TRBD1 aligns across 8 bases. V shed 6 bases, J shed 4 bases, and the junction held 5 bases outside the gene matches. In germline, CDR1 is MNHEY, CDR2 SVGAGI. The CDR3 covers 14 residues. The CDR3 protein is CASSPGQGYNEQFF. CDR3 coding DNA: TGTGCCAGCAGCCCTGGACAGGGATACAATGAGCAGTTCTTC.

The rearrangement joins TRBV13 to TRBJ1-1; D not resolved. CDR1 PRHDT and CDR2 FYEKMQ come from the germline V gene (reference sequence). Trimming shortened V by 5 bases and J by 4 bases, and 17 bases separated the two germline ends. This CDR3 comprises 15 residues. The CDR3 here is CASSQHYVGATEAFF. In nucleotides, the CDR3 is TGTGCCAGCAGCCAGCATTATGTGGGCGCCACTGAAGCTTTCTTT.

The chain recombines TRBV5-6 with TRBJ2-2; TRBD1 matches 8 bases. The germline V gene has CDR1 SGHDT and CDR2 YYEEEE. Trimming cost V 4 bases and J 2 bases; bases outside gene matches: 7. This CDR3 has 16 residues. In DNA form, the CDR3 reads TGTGCCAGCAGCATGATTGGACAGGGAAACACCGGGGAGCTGTTTTTT. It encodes CASSMIGQGNTGELFF.

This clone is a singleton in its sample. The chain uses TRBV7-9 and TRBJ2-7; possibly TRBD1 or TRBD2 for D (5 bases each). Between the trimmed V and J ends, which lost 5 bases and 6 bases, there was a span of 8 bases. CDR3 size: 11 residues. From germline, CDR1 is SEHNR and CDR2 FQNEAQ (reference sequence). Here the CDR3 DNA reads TGTGCCAGCAGCACTGGGGGCGAGCAGTACTTC. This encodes CASSTGGEQYF.

The CDR3 DNA is TGTGCCAGCAGCCCGACAGGGGGTTACACTGAAGCTTTCTTT. Translated: CASSPTGGYTEAFF. The chain uses TRBV6-5 and TRBJ1-1; 9 bases align to TRBD1. V shed 6 bases and J 3 bases; nucleotides not matched to a gene: 5. CDR1 is MNHEY and CDR2 is SVGAGI in the germline V gene. This CDR3 is built from 14 residues.

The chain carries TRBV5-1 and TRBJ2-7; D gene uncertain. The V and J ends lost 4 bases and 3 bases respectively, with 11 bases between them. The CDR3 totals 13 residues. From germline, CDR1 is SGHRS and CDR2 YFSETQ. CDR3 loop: CASSLNINYEQYF. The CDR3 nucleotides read TGCGCCAGCAGCCTTAATATCAACTACGAGCAGTACTTC.

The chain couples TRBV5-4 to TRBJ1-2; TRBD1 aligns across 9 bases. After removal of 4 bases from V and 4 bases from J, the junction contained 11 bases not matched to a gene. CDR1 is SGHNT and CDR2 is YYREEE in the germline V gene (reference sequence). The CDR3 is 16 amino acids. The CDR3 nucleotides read TGTGCCAGCAGCGCGTCTGACAGGGGGTTTATCTATGGCTACACCTTC. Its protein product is CASSASDRGFIYGYTF.

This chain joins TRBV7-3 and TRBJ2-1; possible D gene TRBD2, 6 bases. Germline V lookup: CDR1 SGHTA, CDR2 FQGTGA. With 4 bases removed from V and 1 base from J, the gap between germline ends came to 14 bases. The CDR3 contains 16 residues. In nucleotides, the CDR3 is TGTGCCAGCAGCTCGATTAGCGGAGTATCCTACAATGAGCAGTTCTTC. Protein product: CASSSISGVSYNEQFF.

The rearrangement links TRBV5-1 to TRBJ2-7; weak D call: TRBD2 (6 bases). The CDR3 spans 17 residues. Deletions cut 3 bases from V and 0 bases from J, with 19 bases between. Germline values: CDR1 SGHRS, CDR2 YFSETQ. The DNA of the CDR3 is TGCGCCAGCAGCTCAAGCCATAGCGGACAAAGCTCCTACGAGCAGTACTTC. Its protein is CASSSSHSGQSSYEQYF.

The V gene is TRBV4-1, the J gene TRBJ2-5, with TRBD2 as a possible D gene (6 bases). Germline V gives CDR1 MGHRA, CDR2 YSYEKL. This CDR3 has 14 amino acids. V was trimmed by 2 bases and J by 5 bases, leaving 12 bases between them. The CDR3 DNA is TGCGCCAGCAGCCAACCGGGGGAGTGGGAGACCCAGTACTTC. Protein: CASSQPGEWETQYF.

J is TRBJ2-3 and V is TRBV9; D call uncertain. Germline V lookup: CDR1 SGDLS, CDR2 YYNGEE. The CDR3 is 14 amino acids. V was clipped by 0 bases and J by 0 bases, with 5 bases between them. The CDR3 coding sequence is TGTGCCAGCAGCGTAGTCGGTAGCACAGATACGCAGTATTTT. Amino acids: CASSVVGSTDTQYF.

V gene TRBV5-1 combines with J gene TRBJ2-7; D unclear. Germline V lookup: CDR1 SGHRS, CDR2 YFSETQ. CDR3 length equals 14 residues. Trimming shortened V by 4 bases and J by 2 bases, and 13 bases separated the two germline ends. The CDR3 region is CASSQGRATYEQYF. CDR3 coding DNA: TGCGCCAGCAGCCAAGGACGGGCTACCTACGAGCAGTACTTC.

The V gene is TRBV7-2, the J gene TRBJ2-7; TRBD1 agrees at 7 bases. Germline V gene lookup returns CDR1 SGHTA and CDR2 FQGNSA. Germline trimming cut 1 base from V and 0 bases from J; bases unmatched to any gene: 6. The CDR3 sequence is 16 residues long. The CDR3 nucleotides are TGTGCCAGCAGCTTAGGGGGACAGATCCTCTCCTACGAGCAGTACTTC. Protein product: CASSLGGQILSYEQYF.